This TCR beta chain stems from a study of T cell responses to AZD1222 COVID-19 vaccine. The CDR3 totals 11 residues. Germline values: CDR1 SNHLY, CDR2 FYNNEI. The V gene lost 4 bases and the J gene lost 8 bases, with 5 bases spanning the gap. General study findings and limits: With dominance at 160-218 and 743-854, vaccine-associated CD4 TCRs spanned spike. Without day 14 samples, only post-peak T cell repertoires were studied.

Sequencing used immunoSEQ multiplex PCR; TCRdb keeps in-frame clones, though not all of them. The sample consists of under 50,000 clones, roughly 89% of them appearing once. Of note for this clone: What it binds is not known.

The chain combines TRBV2 with TRBJ1-4; D gene uncertain. The sequencing used peripheral blood, collected 28 days after the second AZD1222 dose. This clonotype originated in an adult who received the AZD1222 COVID-19 vaccine. DNA of the CDR3: TGTGCCAGCAGTGGTGGGGAAAAACTGTTTTTT. This translates into CASSGGEKLFF.